This entry lists 10 T cell receptor beta chains sequenced from one sample in a study of CD8 T cells in ankylosing spondylitis. TCRdb re-called the 5' RACE reads with MiXCR, one entry per CDR3 protein. This sample yields about 160,000 distinct CDR3 sequences, of which roughly 18% are seen a single time; approximately 7.6% belongs to the top ten. Sequencing used blood, either unsorted or a sorted T cell fraction (not recorded which). The receptor set was obtained from a male donor with ankylosing spondylitis or in good health (not recorded which).

V is TRBV29-1 and J is TRBJ1-1; D may be TRBD1 (5 bases). CDR1 is SQVTM and CDR2 is ANQGSEA in the germline V gene. Trimming took 6 bases from V and 0 from J, leaving 17 bases between them. The CDR3 consists of 15 residues. In DNA, the CDR3 is TGCAGCGTGCACGAGCCGGGACGGTTGAACACTGAAGCTTTCTTT. Its translation is CSVHEPGRLNTEAFF.

The J gene is TRBJ1-2, the V gene TRBV5-5; weak D call: TRBD1 (6 bases). This CDR3 region has 13 residues. The germline V gene encodes CDR1 SGHKS and CDR2 YYEKEE (reference sequence). V was shortened by 0 bases and J by 8 bases, with 11 bases between the two germline ends. The CDR3 DNA is TGTGCCAGCAGCTTGGTACAGGGTGACGGCTACACCTTC. Its translation: CASSLVQGDGYTF.

The chain employs TRBV9 and TRBJ2-3; 14 nucleotides match TRBD2. Germline V lookup: CDR1 SGDLS, CDR2 YYNGEE. This CDR3 comprises 19 residues. Trimming cost V 0 bases and J 5 bases; bases outside gene matches: 11. CDR3 sequence: CASSVAPATSGRALDTQYF. CDR3 in DNA: TGTGCCAGCAGCGTAGCTCCAGCGACTAGCGGGAGGGCCTTAGATACGCAGTATTTT.

This clonotype was counted ten times or more. The J gene is TRBJ1-1, the V gene TRBV5-1, with D perhaps TRBD1 (5 bases). Germline loops: CDR1 SGHRS, CDR2 YFSETQ. The CDR3 is 14 amino acids. Trimming pared 0 bases from V and 5 bases from J, leaving 11 bases between. This CDR3 reads CASSLVSGGTEAFF. CDR3 coding DNA: TGCGCCAGCAGCTTGGTATCCGGGGGGACTGAAGCTTTCTTT.

This clonotype came up a few times. The chain has TRBV18 and TRBJ2-1, with 7 bases aligning to TRBD1. CDR3 length equals 15 residues. V shed 3 bases and J 5 bases; nucleotides not matched to a gene: 7. The V gene's germline CDR1 is KGHSH and CDR2 LQKENI. Here the CDR3 reads CASSPFGQDHNEQFF. The CDR3 DNA reads TGTGCCAGCTCACCGTTTGGACAGGACCACAATGAGCAGTTCTTC.

This clonotype was detected ten times or more. This chain connects TRBV27 to TRBJ2-1, with 13 bases matching TRBD2. The CDR3 length is 15 residues. Trimming removed 6 bases from V and 4 bases from J; junction bases left unmatched: 3. Germline loops: CDR1 MNHEY, CDR2 SMNVEV (reference sequence). CDR3 protein: CASRLAGGPYNEQFF. The CDR3 DNA sequence: TGTGCCAGCAGACTAGCGGGAGGGCCATACAATGAGCAGTTCTTC.

This clonotype was seen only a few times. The chain has TRBV27 and TRBJ1-5; 9 bases are shared with TRBD1. Germline CDR1 is MNHEY and CDR2 is SMNVEV (reference sequence). The CDR3 loop spans 13 amino acids. V lost 4 bases and J lost 7; bases outside the gene matches: 2. This CDR3 reads CASSWTGEQPQHF. In DNA, the CDR3 is TGTGCCAGCAGTTGGACAGGGGAACAGCCCCAGCATTTT.

This clonotype was counted a few times. The chain is built from TRBV27 and TRBJ1-1; D remains ambiguous. CDR3 length: 13 amino acids. Looked up from germline, CDR1 is MNHEY and CDR2 is SMNVEV (reference sequence). V lost 0 bases to trimming and J lost 1 base, with 3 bases between them. CDR3 loop: CASSLSRNTEAFF. CDR3 bases: TGTGCCAGCAGTTTATCCAGGAACACTGAAGCTTTCTTT.

The J gene is TRBJ1-5, the V gene TRBV7-6; D remains ambiguous. CDR1 and CDR2 from the germline V gene are SGHVS and FNYEAQ. Trimming shortened V by 9 bases and J by 4 bases, and 13 bases separated the two germline ends. The CDR3 is made up of 13 amino acids. In nucleotides, the CDR3 is TGTGCCAGGGTCAAGTTCGAAAATCAGCCCCAGCATTTT. It is translated as CARVKFENQPQHF.

This clonotype was recorded many times. The rearrangement uses TRBV20-1 and TRBJ2-3, with D tentatively TRBD2 (6 bases). The CDR3 has 16 residues. V lost 0 bases to trimming and J lost 3 bases, with 16 bases between them. Germline CDR1 and CDR2: DFQATT and SNEGSKA (reference sequence). CDR3: CSARDYTGEGTDTQYF. DNA of the CDR3: TGCAGTGCTAGAGATTACACGGGAGAGGGAACAGATACGCAGTATTTT.